A selection of T cell receptor beta chains follows, all from one sample in a study of sequential checkpoint blockade in melanoma. This table comes from immunoSEQ multiplex PCR, and its TCRdb copy is limited to in-frame clones, with some not included. The data contain 18,000 or so clones, under 65% of them singletons. This specimen was CD8+ T cells sorted from blood (inferred from file names), taken from a patient given nivolumab and ipilimumab in sequence. All receptors come from a human donor with melanoma. CDR3s include the opening cysteine and the closing phenylalanine or tryptophan. The D gene is left open where the match is weak. Rows give clone size only sometimes, using once, few, many, or a class for an expanded clone.

>-|TRBJ2-1|TRBV14|TRBD1
TGTGCCAGCAGCCAAGTTATACAGGGGAACCCCAATGAGCAGTTCTTC
CASSQVIQGNPNEQFF
>few|TRBJ2-7|TRBV27|-
TGTGCCAGCAGTTACAGGGGAGGCTACGAGCAGTACTTC
CASSYRGGYEQYF
>-|TRBJ2-1|TRBV25-1|TRBD2
TGTGCCAGCAGTGAAGGGGTCGGGACTAGCGATGAGCAGTTCTTC
CASSEGVGTSDEQFF
>few|TRBJ1-3|TRBV2|-
TGTGCCAGCACTAGGGGGACAACTGGAAACACCATATATTTT
CASTRGTTGNTIYF
>-|TRBJ1-2|TRBV4-1|-
TGCGCCAGCAGCCAAGATCCCGGGTACTATGGCTACACCTTC
CASSQDPGYYGYTF
>once|TRBJ2-7|TRBV5-5|TRBD2
TGTGCCAGCAGCTTGGGGGCTAGCGGGAGGGCGTACGAGCAGTACTTC
CASSLGASGRAYEQYF
>-|TRBJ2-3|TRBV19|-
TGTGCCAGTAGTACCAGGGGCGGGAGCACAGATACGCAGTATTTT
CASSTRGGSTDTQYF
>-|TRBJ2-7|TRBV7-9|-
TGTGCCAGCAACCCAGGGACCTACGAGCAGTACTTC
CASNPGTYEQYF
>-|TRBJ2-1|TRBV2|TRBD2
TGTGCCAGCAGTGACCCGGGACTAGCCGGGTCCTACAATGAGCAGTTCTTC
CASSDPGLAGSYNEQFF
>-|TRBJ1-1|TRBV7-6|-
TGTGCCAGCAGCGACGGGGGAGGGGGCACTGAAGCTTTCTTT
CASSDGGGGTEAFF
>few|TRBJ2-2|TRBV7-9|TRBD2
TGTGCCAGCAGCTTGGGCGGGAGAATCATCACCGGGGAGCTGTTTTTT
CASSLGGRIITGELFF
>-|TRBJ2-3|TRBV7-6|-
TGTGCCAGCAGCACACGGGACTGGGAGAATTCGAGCACAGATACGCAGTATTTT
CASSTRDWENSSTDTQYF
>-|TRBJ1-5|TRBV6-5|-
TGTGCCAGCAGCCTGGGGGGTTGGACGCCCCAGCATTTT
CASSLGGWTPQHF
>-|TRBJ2-2|TRBV7-8|TRBD2
TGTGCCAGCAGCTCTCAAGCGGGAGCGACCGGGGAGCTGTTTTTT
CASSSQAGATGELFF
>-|TRBJ2-1|TRBV4-2|TRBD2
TGTGCCAGCAGCCGGGGACTAGGCGGTGAGCAGTTCTTC
CASSRGLGGEQFF
>few|TRBJ1-5|TRBV6-1|-
TGTGCCAGCAGTAAAACAGGGTGGAGCAATCAGCCCCAGCATTTT
CASSKTGWSNQPQHF
>-|TRBJ2-7|TRBV6-1|TRBD1
TGTGCCAGCAGTGAAGCCGGGACAGGGGCCTACGAGCAGTACTTC
CASSEAGTGAYEQYF
>few|TRBJ1-5|TRBV7-6|-
TGTGCCAGCAGCTTAGGAGGAGACTGGCGCGTCCAGCCCCAGCATTTT
CASSLGGDWRVQPQHF
>few|TRBJ2-7|TRBV7-9|-
TGTGCCAGCAGCTTAGGGGGCACCTACGAGCAGTACTTC
CASSLGGTYEQYF
>-|TRBJ2-3|TRBV7-3|TRBD2
TGTGCCAGCAGCGGAATCGGGGGGGATACGCAGTATTTT
CASSGIGGDTQYF
>medium-sized|TRBJ2-3|TRBV10-3|TRBD1
TGTGCCATCAGTGAGACAGGGGGCTCGGGGGATACGCAGTATTTT
CAISETGGSGDTQYF
>-|TRBJ2-1|TRBV29-1|-
TGCAGCGTTGAAGATCACGGGAGCTCCTACAATGAGCAGTTCTTC
CSVEDHGSSYNEQFF
>-|TRBJ2-1|TRBV9|-
TGTGCCAGCAGCGTAGAGGCCCTAGCTGGGTATGAGCAGTTCTTC
CASSVEALAGYEQFF
>few|TRBJ2-1|TRBV14|TRBD2
TGTGCCAGCAGCCAAGGCCTAGCGGGACAGATTGAGCAGTTCTTC
CASSQGLAGQIEQFF
>-|TRBJ1-5|TRBV6-1|TRBD1
TGTGCCAGCAGTGACGACGGACAGGGCAATCAGCCCCAGCATTTT
CASSDDGQGNQPQHF
>-|TRBJ2-7|TRBV6-6|-
TGTGCCAGCAGTACAGGGAATGAGCAGTACTTC
CASSTGNEQYF
>few|TRBJ1-2|TRBV10-3|TRBD1
TGTGCCATCAGTGAGTCGGAGACAGGGGGCTCTCGCTATGGCTACACCTTC
CAISESETGGSRYGYTF
>-|TRBJ2-7|TRBV21-1|-
TGTGCCAGCAGCTCCGACTTTTTGAGGGGCCAGGGGGCCGTCGACTACGAGCAGTACTTC
CASSSDFLRGQGAVDYEQYF
>once|TRBJ2-1|TRBV7-6|-
TGTGCCAGCAGCCCGGACCCGAAAGAGGGTGGGTACAATGAGCAGTTCTTC
CASSPDPKEGGYNEQFF
>-|TRBJ1-3|TRBV28|-
TGTGCCAGCAGCCCCCCGTACTCTGGAAACACCATATATTTT
CASSPPYSGNTIYF
>-|TRBJ2-7|TRBV29-1|-
TGCAGCGCCGGGGACTGGTCCTACGAGCAGTACTTC
CSAGDWSYEQYF
>few|TRBJ2-7|TRBV28|TRBD1
TGTGCCAGCGAGGACAGGGTGGACGAGCAGTACTTC
CASEDRVDEQYF
>-|TRBJ2-7|TRBV19|-
TGTGCCAGTAGTACCTCCACAGGTCTAAGCGAGCAGTACTTC
CASSTSTGLSEQYF
>-|TRBJ1-5|TRBV21-1|-
TGTGCCAGCACCCTGGACAGGGGACCTTATAGCAATCAGCCCCAGCATTTT
CASTLDRGPYSNQPQHF
>-|TRBJ1-4|TRBV28|TRBD1
TGTGCCAGCAGTCCTCCGGGACAGGATAATGAAAAACTGTTTTTT
CASSPPGQDNEKLFF
>few|TRBJ2-3|TRBV7-9|-
TGTGCCAGCAGCTTAATGGGGGGGCCAGATACGCAGTATTTT
CASSLMGGPDTQYF
>once|TRBJ1-1|TRBV6-1|-
TGTGCCAGCAGTGTTTCAGCGCAAAACACTGAAGCTTTCTTT
CASSVSAQNTEAFF
>few|TRBJ2-1|TRBV13|TRBD2
TGTGCCAGCAGCACCCGGACTAGCGGCTCCTACAATGAGCAGTTCTTC
CASSTRTSGSYNEQFF